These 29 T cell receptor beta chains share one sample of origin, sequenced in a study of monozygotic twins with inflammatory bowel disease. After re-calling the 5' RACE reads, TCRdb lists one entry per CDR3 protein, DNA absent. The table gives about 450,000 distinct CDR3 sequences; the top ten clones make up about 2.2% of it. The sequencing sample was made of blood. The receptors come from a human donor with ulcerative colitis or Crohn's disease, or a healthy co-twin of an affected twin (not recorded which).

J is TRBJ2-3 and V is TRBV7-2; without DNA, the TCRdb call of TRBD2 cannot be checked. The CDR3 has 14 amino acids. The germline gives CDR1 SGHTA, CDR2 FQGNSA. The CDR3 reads CASSLEASGGRRYF.

This CDR3 is CASSYGHQPQHF. The chain joins TRBV6-2 or TRBV6-3 to TRBJ1-5. The CDR3 is made up of 12 amino acids. Looked up from germline, CDR1 is MNHEY and CDR2 is SVGEGT.

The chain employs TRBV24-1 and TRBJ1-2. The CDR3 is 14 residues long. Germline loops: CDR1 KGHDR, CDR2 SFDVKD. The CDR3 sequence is CATSDSNGLGGYTF.

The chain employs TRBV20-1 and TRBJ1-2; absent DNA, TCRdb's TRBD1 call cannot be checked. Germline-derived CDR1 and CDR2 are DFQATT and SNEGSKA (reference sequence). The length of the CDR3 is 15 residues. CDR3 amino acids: CSATISGRGPNGYTF.

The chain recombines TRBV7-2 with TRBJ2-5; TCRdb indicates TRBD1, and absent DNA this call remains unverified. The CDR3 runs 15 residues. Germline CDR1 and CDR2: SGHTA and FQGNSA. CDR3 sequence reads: CASSLGRGQQETQYF. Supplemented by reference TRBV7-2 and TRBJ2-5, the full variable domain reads GAGVSQSPSNKVTEKGKDVELRCDPISGHTALYWYRQSLGQGLEFLIYFQGNSAPDKSGLPSDRFSAERTGGSVSTLTIQRTQQEDSAVYLCASSLGRGQQETQYFGPGTRLLVL.

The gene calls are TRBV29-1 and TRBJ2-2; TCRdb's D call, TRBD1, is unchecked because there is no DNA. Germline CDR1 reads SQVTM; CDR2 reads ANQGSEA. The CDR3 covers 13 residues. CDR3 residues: CSVSFGATGELFF.

The CDR3 protein is CASSLYQGAEAFF. This rearrangement joins TRBV5-1 to TRBJ1-1; the D gene TCRdb calls, TRBD1, cannot be checked with no DNA. CDR1 SGHRS and CDR2 YFSETQ come from the germline V gene. This CDR3 is built from 13 residues.

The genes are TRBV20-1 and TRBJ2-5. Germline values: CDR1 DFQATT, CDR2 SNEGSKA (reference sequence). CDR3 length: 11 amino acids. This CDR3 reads CSARDTETQYF.

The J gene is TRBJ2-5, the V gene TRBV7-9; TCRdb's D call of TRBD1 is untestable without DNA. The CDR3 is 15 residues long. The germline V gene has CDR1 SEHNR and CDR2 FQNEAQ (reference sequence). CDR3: CASSAVGGFGETQYF.

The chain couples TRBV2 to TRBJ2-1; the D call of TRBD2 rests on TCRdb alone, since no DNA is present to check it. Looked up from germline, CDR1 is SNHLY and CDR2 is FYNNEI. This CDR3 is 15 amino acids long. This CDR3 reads CASSGSSGGLNEQFF.

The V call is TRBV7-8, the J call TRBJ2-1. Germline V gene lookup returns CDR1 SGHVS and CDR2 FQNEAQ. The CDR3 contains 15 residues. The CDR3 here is CASSFAGGAYNEQFF.

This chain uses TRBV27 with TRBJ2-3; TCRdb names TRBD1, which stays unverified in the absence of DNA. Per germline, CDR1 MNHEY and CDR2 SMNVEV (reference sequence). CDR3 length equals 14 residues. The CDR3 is CASSPYLPTDTQYF.

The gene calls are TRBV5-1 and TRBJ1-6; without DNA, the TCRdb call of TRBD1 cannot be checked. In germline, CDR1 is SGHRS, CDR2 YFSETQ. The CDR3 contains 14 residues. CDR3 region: CASSEASGNSPLHF.

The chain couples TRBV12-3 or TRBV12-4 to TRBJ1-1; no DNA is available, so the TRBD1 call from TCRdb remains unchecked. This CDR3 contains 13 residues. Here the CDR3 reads CASAAGAGTEAFF.

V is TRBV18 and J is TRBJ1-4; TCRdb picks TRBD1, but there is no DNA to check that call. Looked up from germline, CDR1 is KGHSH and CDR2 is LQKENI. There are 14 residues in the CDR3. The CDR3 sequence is CASSRDGGNEKLFF.

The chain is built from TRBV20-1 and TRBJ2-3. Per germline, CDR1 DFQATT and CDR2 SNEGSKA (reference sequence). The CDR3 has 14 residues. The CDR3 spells CSARTQVNTDTQYF.

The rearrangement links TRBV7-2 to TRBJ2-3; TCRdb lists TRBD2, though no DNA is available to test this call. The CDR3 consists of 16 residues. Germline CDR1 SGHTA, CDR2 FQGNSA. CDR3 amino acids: CASSLSPSPSTDTQYF.

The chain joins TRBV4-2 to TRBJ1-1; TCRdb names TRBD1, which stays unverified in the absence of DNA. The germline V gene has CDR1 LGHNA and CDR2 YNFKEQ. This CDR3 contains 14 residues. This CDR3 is CASSSGQADTEAFF.

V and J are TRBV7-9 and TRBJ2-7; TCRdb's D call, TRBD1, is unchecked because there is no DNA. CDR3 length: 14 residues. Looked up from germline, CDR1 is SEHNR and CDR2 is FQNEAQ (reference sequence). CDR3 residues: CASSPTGSSYEQYF.

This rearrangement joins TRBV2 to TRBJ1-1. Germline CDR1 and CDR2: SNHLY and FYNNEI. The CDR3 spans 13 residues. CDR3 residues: CASSERLNTEAFF.

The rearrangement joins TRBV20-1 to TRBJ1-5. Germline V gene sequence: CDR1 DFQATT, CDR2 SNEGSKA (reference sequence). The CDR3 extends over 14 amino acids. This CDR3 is CSARRGKSIEPQHF.

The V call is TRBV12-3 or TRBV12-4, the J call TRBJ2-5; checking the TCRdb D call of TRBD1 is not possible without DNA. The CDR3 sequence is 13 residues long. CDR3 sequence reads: CASSLGDREIQYF.

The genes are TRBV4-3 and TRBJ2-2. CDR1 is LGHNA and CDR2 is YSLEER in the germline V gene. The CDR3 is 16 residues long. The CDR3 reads CASSQATLANTGELFF.

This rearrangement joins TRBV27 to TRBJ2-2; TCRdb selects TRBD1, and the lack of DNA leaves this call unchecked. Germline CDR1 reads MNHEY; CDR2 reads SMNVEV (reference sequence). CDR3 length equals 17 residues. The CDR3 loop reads CASSSVGALLNTGELFF.

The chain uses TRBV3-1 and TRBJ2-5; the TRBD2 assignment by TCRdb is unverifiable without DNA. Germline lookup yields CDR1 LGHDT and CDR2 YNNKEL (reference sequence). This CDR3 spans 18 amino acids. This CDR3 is CASSQGFRTSGDQETQYF.

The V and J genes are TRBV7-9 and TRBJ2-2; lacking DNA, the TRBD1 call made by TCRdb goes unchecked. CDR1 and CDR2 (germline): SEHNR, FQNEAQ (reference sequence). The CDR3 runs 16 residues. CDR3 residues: CASSSDRVGVTGELFF.

CDR3 sequence: CASGGLNFSDTQYF. The chain couples TRBV4-2 to TRBJ2-3; the D call from TCRdb, TRBD2, cannot be confirmed without DNA. Germline CDR1 and CDR2: LGHNA and YNFKEQ. The CDR3 has 14 amino acids.

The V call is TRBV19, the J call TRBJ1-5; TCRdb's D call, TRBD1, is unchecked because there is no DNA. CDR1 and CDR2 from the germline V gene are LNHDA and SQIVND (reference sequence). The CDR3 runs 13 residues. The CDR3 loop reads CATSPGLYQPQHF. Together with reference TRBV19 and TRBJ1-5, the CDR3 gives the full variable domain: DGGITQSPKYLFRKEGQNVTLSCEQNLNHDAMYWYRQDPGQGLRLIYYSQIVNDFQKGDIAEGYSVSREKKESFPLTVTSAQKNPTAFYLCATSPGLYQPQHFGDGTRLSIL.

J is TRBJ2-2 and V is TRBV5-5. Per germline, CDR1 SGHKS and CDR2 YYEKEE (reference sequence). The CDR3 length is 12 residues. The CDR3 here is CASSLLDGELFF. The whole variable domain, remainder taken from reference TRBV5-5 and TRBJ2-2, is DAGVTQSPTHLIKTRGQQVTLRCSPISGHKSVSWYQQVLGQGPQFIFQYYEKEERGRGNFPDRFSARQFPNYSSELNVNALLLGDSALYLCASSLLDGELFFGEGSRLTVL.